What follows are 29 T cell receptor beta chains derived from one specimen sequenced in a study of OX40 agonist ivuxolimab in advanced cancers. Sequenced by immunoSEQ multiplex PCR; TCRdb stores in-frame clones only, minus some. Of more than 50,000 clones detected, around four fifths appear once; the ten largest clones hold approximately 0.62%. Sequencing used CD4+ or CD8+ T cells sorted from blood, obtained in a trial of the OX40 agonist ivuxolimab. These receptors were taken from an adult with an advanced solid tumor such as melanoma, head and neck, liver or kidney cancer.

The chain has TRBV7-2 and TRBJ2-3; tentatively, D is TRBD1 (5 bases). The CDR3 sequence is 16 residues long. Trimming stripped 0 bases from V and 1 base from J, with 11 bases between. Per the germline V gene, CDR1 is SGHTA and CDR2 is FQGNSA. In nucleotides, the CDR3 is TGTGCCAGCAGCTTAGCGGTGGGGCTGGGCACAGATACGCAGTATTTT. Protein: CASSLAVGLGTDTQYF.

J is TRBJ2-1 and V is TRBV18, with 12 bases aligning to TRBD2. Losses at the gene ends were 9 bases for V and 5 bases for J; bases not matched to a gene: 5. The germline V gene has CDR1 KGHSH and CDR2 LQKENI. There are 14 residues in the CDR3. CDR3 nucleotide sequence: TGTGCCAGTGCGACTAGCGGGGGTCACAATGAGCAGTTCTTC. Amino acids: CASATSGGHNEQFF. The whole variable domain, remainder taken from reference TRBV18 and TRBJ2-1, is NAGVMQNPRHLVRRRGQEARLRCSPMKGHSHVYWYRQLPEEGLKFMVYLQKENIIDESGMPKERFSAEFPKEGPSILRIQQVVRGDSAAYFCASATSGGHNEQFFGPGTRLTVL.

This chain uses TRBV18 with TRBJ2-3; D remains ambiguous. CDR1 KGHSH and CDR2 LQKENI come from the germline V gene. This CDR3 is built from 16 residues. V shed 2 bases and J shed 0 bases, with 12 bases lying between them. The CDR3 DNA follows: TGTGCCAGCTCACCAATACACGTATCTAGCACAGATACGCAGTATTTT. Its translation is CASSPIHVSSTDTQYF.

The chain is built from TRBV6-5 and TRBJ1-3; D might be TRBD1 (5 bases). Germline assignment: CDR1 MNHEY and CDR2 SVGAGI. Trimming took 0 bases from V and 1 from J, leaving 10 bases between them. This CDR3 contains 16 residues. The CDR3 is CASSYSKWGSGNTIYF. CDR3 bases: TGTGCCAGCAGTTACTCGAAATGGGGGTCTGGAAACACCATATATTTT.

The chain carries TRBV18 and TRBJ2-1; 10 nucleotides line up with TRBD1. Per germline, CDR1 KGHSH and CDR2 LQKENI. The CDR3 is made up of 15 amino acids. Germline trimming cut 4 bases from V and 5 bases from J; bases unmatched to any gene: 5. The CDR3 nucleotides read TGTGCCAGCTCACGGGGACAGGGGAACAACAATGAGCAGTTCTTC. As protein: CASSRGQGNNNEQFF.

The chain uses TRBV6-1 and TRBJ2-5; D is perhaps TRBD1 (5 bases). The CDR3 sequence is 14 residues long. Trimming cost V 6 bases and J 2 bases, with 13 bases left between them. Germline V CDR1 and CDR2: MNHNS, SASEGT. CDR3 nucleotides: TGTGCCAGCAGATATACACAGGTGCAAGAGACCCAGTACTTC. This encodes CASRYTQVQETQYF.

This clone showed up just a few times. The chain links TRBV10-1 to TRBJ2-1, with 10 positions matching TRBD2. In germline, CDR1 is WNHNN, CDR2 SYGVQD (reference sequence). The trim removed 3 bases at V and 0 bases at J, leaving 5 bases unmatched. The CDR3 runs 17 residues. The CDR3, as DNA: TGCGCCAGCAGTGAATCTAGCGGGGGAGTCTCCTACAATGAGCAGTTCTTC. Translated, it gives CASSESSGGVSYNEQFF.

V gene TRBV5-4 combines with J gene TRBJ2-7, with TRBD2 as a possible D gene (6 bases). With 0 bases removed from V and 4 bases from J, the gap between germline ends came to 14 bases. Germline assignment: CDR1 SGHNT and CDR2 YYREEE (reference sequence). The CDR3 extends over 15 amino acids. The CDR3 DNA reads TGTGCCAGCAGCTTGGGCCGGGGGTCGCCATACGAGCAGTACTTC. Encoded protein: CASSLGRGSPYEQYF.

The V call is TRBV6-6, the J call TRBJ2-1; a possible D gene is TRBD2 (5 bases). CDR1 is MNHNY, CDR2 SVGAGI, per germline (reference sequence). The V and J ends lost 10 bases and 11 bases respectively, with 21 bases between them. This CDR3 is built from 13 residues. The CDR3 sequence is CATRLLEGSKQFF. The CDR3 DNA reads TGTGCCACCCGGCTCCTTGAGGGCTCGAAGCAGTTCTTC.

The chain employs TRBV9 and TRBJ2-7, with TRBD1 identical over 7 bases. This CDR3 has 16 residues. V lost 3 bases to trimming and J lost 7 bases; unmatched junction nucleotides: 16. Germline CDR1 SGDLS, CDR2 YYNGEE. DNA for the CDR3: TGTGCCAGCAGCGGGGAAGGGGGCAGGTCTCCTGAGGAGCAGTACTTC. It is translated as CASSGEGGRSPEEQYF.

The chain employs TRBV18 and TRBJ2-5, with 11 bases fitting TRBD1. V shed 3 bases and J 5 bases; nucleotides not matched to a gene: 5. Germline CDR1 KGHSH, CDR2 LQKENI. The CDR3 totals 15 residues. The chain's CDR3 is CASSPKDRGPETQYF. DNA of the CDR3: TGTGCCAGCTCACCTAAGGACAGGGGGCCTGAGACCCAGTACTTC.

This clone was recorded many times. This chain connects TRBV19 to TRBJ2-3, with D hard to call. Trimming pared 5 bases from V and 2 bases from J, leaving 8 bases between. Germline V gene lookup returns CDR1 LNHDA and CDR2 SQIVND (reference sequence). This CDR3 has 13 residues. CDR3 residues: CASSLADTDTQYF. DNA for the CDR3: TGTGCCAGTAGTCTGGCTGACACAGATACGCAGTATTTT.

Within the sample, this clone is medium-sized. The gene calls are TRBV2 and TRBJ1-1, with 10 bases that match TRBD1. The CDR3 is 14 residues long. Germline CDR1 reads SNHLY; CDR2 reads FYNNEI. CDR3 sequence (DNA): TGTGCGAGGACAGGGGGTCGTGGGAACACTGAAGCTTTCTTT. Residues: CARTGGRGNTEAFF.

This clone showed up just a few times. This sequence joins TRBV21-1 and TRBJ1-2; the table gives TRBD1 as D, unverified against the DNA. TRBV21-1 is a known pseudogene. The CDR3 sequence is 14 residues long. CDR3 nucleotide sequence: TGTGCCAGCAGCAAAGCGGGACAGGGGTATGGCTACACCTTC. It codes for CASSKAGQGYGYTF.

The V call is TRBV2, the J call TRBJ1-5; D gene ambiguous. Trimming removed 4 bases at V and 4 bases at J, with 14 bases between. The CDR3 length is 15 residues. CDR1 and CDR2 from the germline V gene are SNHLY and FYNNEI. The CDR3 region has the DNA TGTGCCAGCAGTGTGGGGAGAGGAGGAAATCAGCCCCAGCATTTT. Its translation: CASSVGRGGNQPQHF.

The chain uses TRBV7-9 and TRBJ2-3; D gene uncertain. The CDR3 consists of 13 residues. Trimming took off 11 bases at V and 0 bases at J, with 12 bases between the two ends. From germline, CDR1 is SEHNR and CDR2 FQNEAQ (reference sequence). The CDR3 nucleotides are TGTGCCTTCTACCAATCTAGCACAGATACGCAGTATTTT. Protein sequence: CAFYQSSTDTQYF.

The CDR3 sequence is CATALQTEAFF. CDR3 DNA: TGTGCCACCGCCCTACAGACAGAAGCTTTCTTT. The gene calls are TRBV6-1 and TRBJ1-1; D not certain. V was clipped by 10 bases and J by 8 bases, with 14 bases between them. Germline values: CDR1 MNHNS, CDR2 SASEGT. The CDR3 totals 11 residues.

A word on this clone: Other DNA sequences within the sample encode an identical CDR3. This chain connects TRBV2 to TRBJ2-7; no clear D gene. Looked up from germline, CDR1 is SNHLY and CDR2 is FYNNEI. This CDR3 is 10 amino acids long. The V end was cut by 8 bases, the J end by 3 bases, with 5 bases between. CDR3 coding DNA: TGTGCCAGCTCGAACTACGAGCAGTACTTC. Encoded protein: CASSNYEQYF.

The gene calls are TRBV15 and TRBJ1-4; TRBD1 might be the D (6 bases). Germline CDR1 and CDR2: LNHNV and YYDKDF (reference sequence). The CDR3 spans 13 residues. The ends were cut back, 4 bases at V and 5 bases at J, with 8 bases in the middle. CDR3 sequence reads: CATSTGDNEKLFF. CDR3 in DNA: TGTGCCACCAGCACAGGGGACAATGAAAAACTGTTTTTT.

CDR3 loop: CASSLTPAGTSAYNEQFF. CDR3 sequence (DNA): TGTGCCAGCAGCTTAACCCCGGCCGGGACTAGCGCCTACAATGAGCAGTTCTTC. This chain uses TRBV7-3 with TRBJ2-1; TRBD2 aligns across 10 bases. The CDR3 has 18 residues. Trimming removed 0 bases from V and 2 bases from J; junction bases left unmatched: 7. Germline-derived CDR1 and CDR2 are SGHTA and FQGTGA.

The CDR3, as DNA: TGTGCCAGCAGCTTAGACGGGACCACCTACGAGCAGTACTTC. This gives the protein CASSLDGTTYEQYF. V gene TRBV11-3 combines with J gene TRBJ2-7; tentatively, D is TRBD1 or TRBD2 (5 bases each). Per germline, CDR1 SGHNT and CDR2 YENEEA. V was cut by 0 bases and J by 2 bases, with 8 bases left in between. This CDR3 is built from 14 residues.

The V and J genes are TRBV6-1 and TRBJ2-7; 8 bases fit TRBD1. The CDR3 is 13 amino acids. Losses at the gene ends were 11 bases for V and 7 bases for J; bases not matched to a gene: 13. Germline assignment: CDR1 MNHNS and CDR2 SASEGT. The CDR3 DNA reads as TGTGCCCCTATCGGGCAGGGGGCGAGAGAGCAGTACTTC. Its translation: CAPIGQGAREQYF.

This rearrangement joins TRBV7-2 to TRBJ1-2; 9 positions match TRBD1. Germline V gives CDR1 SGHTA, CDR2 FQGNSA. The J segment lost 8 bases and the V segment lost 4 bases, leaving 8 bases of the junction unmatched. The length of the CDR3 is 14 residues. The chain's CDR3 is CASSYTLTGGGYTF. CDR3 sequence (DNA): TGTGCCAGCAGCTACACCCTGACAGGGGGGGGCTACACCTTC. The full variable domain, rest sourced from reference TRBV7-2 and TRBJ1-2, is GAGVSQSPSNKVTEKGKDVELRCDPISGHTALYWYRQSLGQGLEFLIYFQGNSAPDKSGLPSDRFSAERTGGSVSTLTIQRTQQEDSAVYLCASSYTLTGGGYTFGSGTRLTVV.

The V call is TRBV10-1, the J call TRBJ2-3; 8 bases align to TRBD2. Trimming removed 6 bases from V and 5 bases from J; junction bases left unmatched: 4. CDR3 size: 13 residues. Germline V lookup: CDR1 WNHNN, CDR2 SYGVQD (reference sequence). The CDR3 nucleotides are TGCGCCAGCAGAAGCGGGGGAGTAGATACGCAGTATTTT. This gives the protein CASRSGGVDTQYF.

CDR3 sequence: CASGPRNTGELFF. DNA of the CDR3: TGTGCCAGCGGGCCCCGGAACACCGGGGAGCTGTTTTTT. This sequence joins TRBV7-6 and TRBJ2-2; D call uncertain. The CDR3 runs 13 residues. Between the trimmed V and J ends, which lost 8 bases and 1 base, there was a span of 8 bases. CDR1 SGHVS and CDR2 FNYEAQ come from the germline V gene.

The chain combines TRBV6-6 with TRBJ1-1, with D possibly being TRBD1 (6 bases). The germline V gene encodes CDR1 MNHNY and CDR2 SVGAGI (reference sequence). The CDR3 length is 14 residues. V was cut by 6 bases and J by 0 bases, with 11 bases left in between. The CDR3 region has the DNA TGTGCCAGCAGCCGACAGGATTTGAACACTGAAGCTTTCTTT. This gives the protein CASSRQDLNTEAFF.

A single count supports this clone. The rearrangement links TRBV9 to TRBJ2-2; perhaps D is TRBD1 or TRBD2 (5 bases each). CDR3 length: 16 residues. Germline lookup yields CDR1 SGDLS and CDR2 YYNGEE. Trimming pared 6 bases from V and 0 bases from J, leaving 15 bases between. As DNA, the CDR3 is TGTGCCAGCACCATGGGGGTCGGGACGAACACCGGGGAGCTGTTTTTT. It yields the protein CASTMGVGTNTGELFF.

V and J are TRBV5-1 and TRBJ2-7, with 10 nucleotides matching TRBD1. Germline CDR1 SGHRS, CDR2 YFSETQ. V trimming: 1 base; J trimming: 5 bases; junction bases outside the gene matches: 6. The CDR3 totals 15 residues. CDR3 loop: CASSLQGTGDNEQYF. The CDR3 nucleotides are TGCGCCAGCAGCTTGCAGGGGACAGGGGACAACGAGCAGTACTTC.

This chain links TRBV29-1 with TRBJ2-7, with D tentatively TRBD1 (6 bases). Germline CDR1 reads SQVTM; CDR2 reads ANQGSEA. V was pared by 5 bases and J by 0 bases, with 29 bases between. The CDR3 is made up of 19 amino acids. Here the CDR3 reads CSVRFLQGPRDKISYEQYF. The CDR3 DNA follows: TGCAGCGTTCGATTCTTACAGGGACCCCGAGACAAAATCTCCTACGAGCAGTACTTC.